This T cell receptor beta chain emerged from a study of cytomegalovirus exposure and HLA in healthy donors (dated by TCRdb to about 2017). A note on the overall study: An earlier analysis of several hundred of the donors reported about 290 Gb of sequence data and 117 million unique TCR beta sequences from 150 million to 200 million T cells. A later genetic analysis used genome-wide SNP genotypes for about three fifths of the roughly 700 donors, treating that subset as a discovery cohort. Donor age, sex, ethnicity and CMV serostatus were compiled alongside the repertoire data. The study combined high-throughput TCR immunosequencing, statistical association of individual TCRs with disease status, and machine learning to predict cytomegalovirus infection status. Among about 400 genotyped donors of the cohort, an average of approximately 240,000 unique TCR beta nucleotide sequences was sequenced per donor, of which 15% to 20% were non-productive. The number of typed donors differed by locus: roughly 629-630 for A, B, C, DRB1 and DQB1; some 500 for DQA1; fewer than 610 for DPA1; and 400 to 480 for DPB1. All discovery cohort repertoires had been generated using a single sequencing platform. In the later analysis, no new phenotypic data were used to find candidate immune exposures; instead, reliance was placed on TCR beta sequences and their occurrence across donors. Roughly five DR-DQ haplotypes were handled as single units for association and clustering, since linkage in the cohort was strong. A separate validation cohort of 90 to 150 different subjects was used in addition to the 666-subject first cohort. The T cell repertoires of 700 or so subjects were profiled by immunosequencing and related to cytomegalovirus serostatus. In an earlier analysis of several hundred of the donors, high-throughput TCR beta sequencing was used to judge whether each TCR beta V gene segment behaved as functional or pseudogenic. An early release that covered about 600 HLA-typed donors contained approximately 300 gigabases of sequencing data and 80 million or so unique TCR sequences. The aim of the study was to test whether cataloging public T cell receptors could identify signatures of past pathogen exposure. Among the approximately 400 genotyped donors, roughly 80% belonged to the genetic ancestry cluster associated with self-reported Caucasian donors. A later analysis re-examined previously published TCR beta repertoires from about 670 donors and added high-resolution HLA genotyping to investigate patterns of TCR occurrence. HLA typing covered class I and class II loci at four-digit resolution.

The cohort consisted of 600 to 750 healthy bone marrow donors. At the time of sampling, every cohort member was nominally healthy, though immune exposures that went unrecorded were likely present. The donor was CMV seropositive and was included in the group of 290 or so seropositive cohort members. A peripheral blood sample was collected from each donor, and TCR beta sequencing was performed on peripheral blood mononuclear cells. Genomic DNA extraction from the blood cell samples was performed with the Qiagen DNeasy Blood Extraction Kit. Concerning this clone: This clone's antigen is unknown. No quality values exist for individual bases; no much larger clone is one base distant.

The CDR3 runs 16 residues from the cysteine to the phenylalanine. Only the CDR3 part of the read is kept: 48 bases, read in frame from the first base. The germline V gene provides CDR1 SQVTM and CDR2 ANQGSEA. Trimming accounts for 7 bases at V and 2 bases at J, while the number of junction bases matched to no gene is 11. Library preparation used the immunoSEQ multiplex PCR assay. The multiplex PCR relied on a mix of 60 forward primers for TCR Vbeta segments and 13 reverse primers for TCR Jbeta segments. The CDR3 region of rearranged TCR beta genes was amplified from genomic DNA with a multiplex PCR assay. The Illumina HiSeq System was used to sequence the amplified TCR beta libraries as 87-base-pair reads. Under the source paper's analysis protocol: A later analysis tallied roughly 80 million unique TCR beta chains across the 666 repertoires, and some 10 million of those chains were shared by two or more donors. To remove PCR and sequencing errors, raw reads were error-corrected and collapsed into unique sequences using a nearest-neighbor algorithm that merged closely related sequences. To assign V, D and J gene segments, CDR3 sequences were aligned to IMGT reference sequences. For a sequence to be retained, at least a six-nucleotide match to both a V gene segment and a J gene segment was required. A rearrangement counted as productive if the CDR3 had no stop codons and remained in frame with V and J, and every other rearrangement counted as non-productive. CDR3 was defined according to IMGT convention as the region running from the second conserved V-encoded cysteine to the conserved J-encoded phenylalanine. The earlier analysis of a few hundred of the donors excluded sequences that lacked an unambiguous match to a single V gene segment. An earlier analysis of 587 of the donors called V segments functional above 56.7% productive rearrangements and segregating when the between-donor standard deviation exceeded 5%. To diagnose cytomegalovirus status from the catalog of TCR beta chain sequences, a statistical classification framework was built. A later analysis assigned V and J genes by comparing TCR nucleotide sequences with IMGT/GENE-DB human TR gene sequences. A later analysis assigned CDR3 sequences and most-parsimonious VDJ recombination scenarios with the TCRdist pipeline. In a later analysis, every TCR beta chain was defined by the combination of its CDR3 amino acid sequence and its V-gene family, and reads without a unique V-gene family were dropped. To address suspected cross-contamination and a sequencing artifact, a later analysis removed approximately 590 highly shared, low-generation-probability nucleotide sequences. For each public chain, a later analysis derived a clonal expansion index from normalized ranks of inferred template counts within each repertoire. A later analysis computed generation probabilities with a VDJ recombination model fitted to out-of-frame rearrangements, and checked the results against IGoR. In a later analysis, hypergeometric tests were used to score TCR-TCR, TCR-HLA and TCR-CMV co-occurrence, with a repertoire-size bias correction applied to TCR pairs. A later analysis estimated false discovery rates by permuting HLA or CMV assignments 20 times. A later analysis grouped co-occurring TCRs with DBSCAN, adding TCRdist sequence similarity when clustering within HLA-allele-positive subsets. Repertoires with fewer than 30,000 or more than 120,000 public chains, plus five repertoires with anomalous nucleotide sharing, were excluded from co-occurrence clustering. What TCRdb holds here is the immuneACCESS table cut down to in-frame rearrangements. Part of the clones is not present; checked against another copy, under half of the missing clones reflect an unresolved V gene, and the others are unexplained. V, J and clone size derive from that table, while D and trimming were established from the DNA sequence. In this sample the table shows 150,000 to 200,000 clones, 65% to 80% of which occur a single time. The leading ten clones occupy 2% to 3% of the sample.

What the study reported, not specific to this receptor: Compared with the roughly 700-donor mean, donors in an Asian-associated ancestry cluster had fewer N-insertions in productive TCRs, according to a later genetic analysis. Because counts were too low, fewer than 20 rarely observed V segments, including chromosome 9 orphons, were excluded from the earlier analysis of 587 of the donors. In both the original and validation cohorts, the classifier was reported to diagnose cytomegalovirus status with high specificity and sensitivity. In a later analysis, HLA-associated TCR beta chains showed more clonal expansion and lower generation probabilities than non-associated chains that were equally common. HLA typing was unavailable for some donors at each locus, so association tests used only the typed subset. In vitro tests confirmed that a few of the cytomegalovirus-associated TCR beta chains recognize cytomegalovirus antigens. Across donors, most TCR sequences were observed very rarely, whereas some public TCRs were present in many individuals. Correlated functional status among segregating V segments might reflect linkage disequilibrium, but an unknown experimental factor could not be ruled out. In a later analysis, several top co-occurrence clusters were reported to appear linked to parvovirus B19, influenza, CMV and Epstein-Barr virus. A further reported finding was that TCR beta sequences accurately predicted the HLA-A and HLA-B alleles for most subjects in the first cohort. The study listed approximately 150 TCR beta chains as associated with cytomegalovirus. A later analysis associated 16,951 TCR beta sequences with specific HLA alleles at a false discovery rate of 0.05. In a later analysis, most CMV-associated TCR beta chains were found to appear HLA-restricted, with HLA associations seemingly driven largely by CMV exposure. Presence/absence analyses assumed roughly uniform sequencing depth across donors, an assumption that may not hold. Strong co-occurrence of HLA alleles, especially DR and DQ, made assigning TCR associations to individual alleles difficult. Some IMGT-functional V segments, including TRBV6-2 and TRBV6-3, could not be told apart with the 87-base-pair reads, so those segments were excluded. CMV serostatus was the only immune exposure information available for the cohort. In a later analysis, the rate of TCR association differed among HLA loci, with DRB1 alleles having the most associated TCRs and HLA-C alleles having the fewest. It was suggested by the authors that the approach could potentially be generalized to other disease states and immunological phenotypes. A later genetic analysis associated a missense DCLRE1C variant with V-gene and J-gene trimming of TCR beta chains, and an independent cohort replicated the association. The cohort was sequenced for TCR beta chains only, and without alpha or paired-chain data the features that could be detected were limited. In an earlier analysis of some 540 of the donors, most TCR beta V segments appeared in productive rearrangements about 90% or about 30% of the time, broadly matching IMGT annotations. A group of highly shared sequence variants was considered likely to be a technical artifact of the sequencing pipeline.

The sequencing sample was made of PBMCs. The receptor chain draws on TRBV29-1 and TRBJ2-2, with 9 central nucleotides matching TRBD1. The sequence came from a woman aged 40 to 55 in good health and CMV-seropositive. Here is the DNA: TGCAGCGCCCGCCCCCCGGGACAGGGCAACACCGGGGAGCTGTTTTTT. The encoded protein is CSARPPGQGNTGELFF.